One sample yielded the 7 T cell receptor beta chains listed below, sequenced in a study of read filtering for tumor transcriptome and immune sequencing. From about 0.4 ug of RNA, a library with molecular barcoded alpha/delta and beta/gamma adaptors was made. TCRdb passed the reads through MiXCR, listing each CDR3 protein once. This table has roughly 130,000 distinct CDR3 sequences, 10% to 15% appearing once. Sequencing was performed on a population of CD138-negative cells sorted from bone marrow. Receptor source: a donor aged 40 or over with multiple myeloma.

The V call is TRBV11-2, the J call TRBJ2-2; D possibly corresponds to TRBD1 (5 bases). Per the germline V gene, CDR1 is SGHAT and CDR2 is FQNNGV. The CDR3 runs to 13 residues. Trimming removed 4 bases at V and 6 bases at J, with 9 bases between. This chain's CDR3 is CASSSTEAGELFF. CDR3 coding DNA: TGTGCCAGCAGCTCGACAGAGGCCGGGGAGCTGTTTTTT.

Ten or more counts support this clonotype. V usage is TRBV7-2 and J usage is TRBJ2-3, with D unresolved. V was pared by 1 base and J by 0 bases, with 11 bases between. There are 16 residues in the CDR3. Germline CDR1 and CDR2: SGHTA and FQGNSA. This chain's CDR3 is CASSLVGEPSTDTQYF. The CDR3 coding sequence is TGTGCCAGCAGCTTAGTTGGTGAACCTAGCACAGATACGCAGTATTTT.

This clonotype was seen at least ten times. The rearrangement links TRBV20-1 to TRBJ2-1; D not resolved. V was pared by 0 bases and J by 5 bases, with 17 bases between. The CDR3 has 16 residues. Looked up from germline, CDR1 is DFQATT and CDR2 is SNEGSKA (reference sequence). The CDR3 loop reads CSARDALVGKNNEQFF. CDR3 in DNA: TGCAGTGCTAGAGACGCTTTAGTGGGTAAAAACAATGAGCAGTTCTTC.

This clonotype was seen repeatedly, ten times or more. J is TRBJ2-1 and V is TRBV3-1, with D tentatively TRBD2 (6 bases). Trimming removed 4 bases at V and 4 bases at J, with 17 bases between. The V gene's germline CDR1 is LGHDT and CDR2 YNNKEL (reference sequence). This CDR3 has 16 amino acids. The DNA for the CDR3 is TGTGCCAGCAGCCCGAGGGGAGGCGGGGTATACAATGAGCAGTTCTTC. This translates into CASSPRGGGVYNEQFF.

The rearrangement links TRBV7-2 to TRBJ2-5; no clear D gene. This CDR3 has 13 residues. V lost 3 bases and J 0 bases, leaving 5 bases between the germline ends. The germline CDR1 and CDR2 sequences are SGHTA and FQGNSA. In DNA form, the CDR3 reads TGTGCCAGCAGCTTTAGTAACCAAGAGACCCAGTACTTC. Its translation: CASSFSNQETQYF.

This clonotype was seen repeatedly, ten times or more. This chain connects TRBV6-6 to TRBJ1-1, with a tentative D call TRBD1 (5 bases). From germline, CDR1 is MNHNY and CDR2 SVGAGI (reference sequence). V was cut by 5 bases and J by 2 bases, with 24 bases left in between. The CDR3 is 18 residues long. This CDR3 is CASSELRMLGQGNTEAFF. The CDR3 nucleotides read TGTGCCAGCAGTGAATTAAGGATGCTTGGGCAGGGAAACACTGAAGCTTTCTTT.

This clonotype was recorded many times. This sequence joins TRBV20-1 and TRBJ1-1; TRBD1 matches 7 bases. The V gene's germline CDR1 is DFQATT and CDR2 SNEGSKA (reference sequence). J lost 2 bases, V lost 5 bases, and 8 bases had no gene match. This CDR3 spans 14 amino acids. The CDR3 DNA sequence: TGCAGTGCTCCGCGGGACAGCACCAACACTGAAGCTTTCTTT. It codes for CSAPRDSTNTEAFF.